The clone carrying this T cell receptor (beta chain) appeared once. The CDR3 loop spans 16 amino acids. Trimming took off 4 bases at V and 9 bases at J, with 25 bases between the two ends. Germline lookup yields CDR1 MNHEY and CDR2 SMNVEV (reference sequence). Per the original data handling: Counts of nucleated cells, estimated from reference gene primer amplification, were obtained. The table came from immunoSEQ multiplex PCR; TCRdb's copy has only in-frame clones and leaves some out. That table is the source of V, J and clone size, and D and trimming were worked out from the DNA. The data hold roughly 65,000 clones, with 70% to 85% observed a single time. The sample is drawn from a study of blood T cell repertoires in COVID-19. Overall study: Sample material is recorded as cDNA or gDNA derived from T cells, B-cell-depleted T cells, or PBMCs.

This receptor was taken from a human donor in a cohort sampled during active COVID-19. The chain is built from TRBV27 and TRBJ2-7; weak D call: TRBD1 (6 bases). Sequenced input: peripheral blood. The CDR3 DNA reads as TGTGCCAGCAGTTCCCTTGGTGCAGGGGAGAGGGATGGGCAGTACTTC. Translating gives CASSSLGAGERDGQYF.